The subject of this entry is one TCR beta chain. Germline CDR1 is GTSNPN and CDR2 is SVGIG (reference sequence). Trimming stripped 5 bases from V and 3 bases from J, with 16 bases between. This CDR3 is built from 15 residues. In the PCR, 60 Vbeta and 13 Jbeta primers were used. The table came from immunoSEQ multiplex PCR; TCRdb's copy has only in-frame clones and leaves some out. The sample holds around 100,000 clones, around four fifths seen once. Healthy people donating bone marrow made up the donors. This record belongs to a study of cytomegalovirus exposure and HLA in healthy donors. The wider study: Out of approximately 170 million T cells, an earlier analysis found fewer than 140 million unique TCR beta sequences in total. A data release that came early held 80 million or so unique TCRs from HLA-typed donors.

The TCR originated in a woman between 40 and 55 years old in good health and CMV-seropositive. This rearrangement joins TRBV30 to TRBJ1-4, with D possibly matching TRBD1 (6 bases). Sequencing was carried out using PBMCs. The CDR3 DNA reads as TGTGCCTGGTCCAGCAGAGGGGGAGCTAATGAAAAACTGTTTTTT. Its protein is CAWSSRGGANEKLFF.